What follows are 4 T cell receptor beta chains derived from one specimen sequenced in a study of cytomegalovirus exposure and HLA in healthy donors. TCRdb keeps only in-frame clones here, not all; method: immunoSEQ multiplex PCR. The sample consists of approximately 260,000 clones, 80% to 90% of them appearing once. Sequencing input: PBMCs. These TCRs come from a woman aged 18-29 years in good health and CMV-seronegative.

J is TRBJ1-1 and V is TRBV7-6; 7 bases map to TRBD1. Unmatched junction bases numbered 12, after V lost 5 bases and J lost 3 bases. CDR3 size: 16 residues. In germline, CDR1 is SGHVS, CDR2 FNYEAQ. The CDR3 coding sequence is TGTGCCAGCAGCATAAGACCTCAGGGGGTCGACACTGAAGCTTTCTTT. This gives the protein CASSIRPQGVDTEAFF.

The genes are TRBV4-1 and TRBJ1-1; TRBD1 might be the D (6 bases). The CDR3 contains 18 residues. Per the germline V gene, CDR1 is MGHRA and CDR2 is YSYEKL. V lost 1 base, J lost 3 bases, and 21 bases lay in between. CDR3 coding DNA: TGCGCCAGCAGCCAAGGGAGGACAGTTAGGGGTACTCACACTGAAGCTTTCTTT. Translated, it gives CASSQGRTVRGTHTEAFF.

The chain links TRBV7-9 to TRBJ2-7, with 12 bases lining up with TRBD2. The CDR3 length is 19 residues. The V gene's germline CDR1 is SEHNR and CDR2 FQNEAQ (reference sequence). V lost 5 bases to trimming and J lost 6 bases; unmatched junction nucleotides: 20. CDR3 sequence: CASSRTGAGETSGGVEQYF. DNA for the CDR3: TGTGCCAGCAGCCGCACAGGGGCCGGAGAGACTAGCGGGGGAGTCGAGCAGTACTTC. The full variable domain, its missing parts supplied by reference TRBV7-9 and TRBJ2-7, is DTGVSQNPRHKITKRGQNVTFRCDPISEHNRLYWYRQTLGQGPEFLTYFQNEAQLEKSRLLSDRFSAERPKGSFSTLEIQRTEQGDSAMYLCASSRTGAGETSGGVEQYFGPGTRLTVT.

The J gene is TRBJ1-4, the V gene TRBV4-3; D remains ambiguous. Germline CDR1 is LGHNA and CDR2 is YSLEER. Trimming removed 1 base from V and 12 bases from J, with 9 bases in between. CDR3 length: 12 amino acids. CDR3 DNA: TGCGCCAGCAGCCAAGTTCCCCGCGAACTGTTTTTT. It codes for CASSQVPRELFF.